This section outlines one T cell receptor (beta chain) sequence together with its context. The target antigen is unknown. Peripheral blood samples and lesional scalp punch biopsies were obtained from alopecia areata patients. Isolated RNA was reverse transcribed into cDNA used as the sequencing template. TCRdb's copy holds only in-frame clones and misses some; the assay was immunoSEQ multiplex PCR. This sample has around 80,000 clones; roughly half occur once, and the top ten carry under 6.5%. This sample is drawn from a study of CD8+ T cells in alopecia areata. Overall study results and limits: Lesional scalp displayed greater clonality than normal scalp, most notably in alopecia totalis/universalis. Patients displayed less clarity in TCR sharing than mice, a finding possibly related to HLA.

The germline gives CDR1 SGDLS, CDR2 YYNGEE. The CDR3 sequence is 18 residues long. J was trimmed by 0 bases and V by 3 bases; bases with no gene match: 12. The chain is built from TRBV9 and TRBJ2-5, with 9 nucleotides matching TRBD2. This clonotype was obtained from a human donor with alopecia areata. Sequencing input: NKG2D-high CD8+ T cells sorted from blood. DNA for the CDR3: TGTGCCAGCAGCGACCCCCTGGTCGGCGGGAGGGACCAAGAGACCCAGTACTTC. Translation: CASSDPLVGGRDQETQYF.